This T cell receptor beta chain originates from a study of graft-versus-host responses after intestinal transplantation. For the study at large: All of the recipients had induction that used anti-thymocyte globulin, then tacrolimus and steroids for approximately 3 years. Study-level points and caveats: Early post-transplant falls in HvG clones accompanied the peak levels of circulating GvH clones.

The assay was immunoSEQ multiplex PCR, and TCRdb's table has in-frame clones only and misses some. Here the sample spans fewer than 65,000 clones, about 89% being singletons. Germline-derived CDR1 and CDR2 are MDHEN and SYDVKM. With 6 bases clipped from V and 3 bases from J, the junction kept 7 bases outside the gene matches. This CDR3 region has 16 residues. To note about this clone: Its antigen remains unidentified.

The rearrangement uses TRBV28 and TRBJ1-5; TRBD1 matches 11 bases. Source: unstimulated CD4+ T cells sorted from spleen or lymph node cells, taken before transplant. This receptor was taken from a human donor who was the organ donor for an intestinal transplant. This CDR3 is CASRDGTGGDNQPQHF. CDR3 in DNA: TGTGCCAGCAGAGACGGGACAGGGGGTGACAATCAGCCCCAGCATTTT.